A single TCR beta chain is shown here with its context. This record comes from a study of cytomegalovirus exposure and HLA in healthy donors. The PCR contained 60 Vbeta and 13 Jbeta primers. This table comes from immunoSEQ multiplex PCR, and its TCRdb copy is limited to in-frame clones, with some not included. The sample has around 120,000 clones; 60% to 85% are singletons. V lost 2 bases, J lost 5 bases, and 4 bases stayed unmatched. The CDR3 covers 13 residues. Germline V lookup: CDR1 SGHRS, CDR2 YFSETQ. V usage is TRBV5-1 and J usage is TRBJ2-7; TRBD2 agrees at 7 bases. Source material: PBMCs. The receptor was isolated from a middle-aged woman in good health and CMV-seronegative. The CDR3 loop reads CASSFGGMNEQYF. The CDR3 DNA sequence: TGCGCCAGCAGCTTCGGGGGGATGAACGAGCAGTACTTC.